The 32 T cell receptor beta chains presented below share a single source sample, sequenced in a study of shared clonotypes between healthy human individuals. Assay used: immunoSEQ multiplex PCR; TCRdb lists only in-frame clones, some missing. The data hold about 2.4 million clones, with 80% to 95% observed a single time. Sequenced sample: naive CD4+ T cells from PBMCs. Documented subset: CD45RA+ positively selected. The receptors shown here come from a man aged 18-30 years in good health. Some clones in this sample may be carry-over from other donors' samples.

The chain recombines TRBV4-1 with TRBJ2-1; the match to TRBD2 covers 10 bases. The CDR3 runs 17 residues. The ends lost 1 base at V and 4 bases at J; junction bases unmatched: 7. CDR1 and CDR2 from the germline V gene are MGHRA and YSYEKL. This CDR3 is CASSQVLAGVRYNEQFF. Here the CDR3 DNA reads TGCGCCAGCAGCCAAGTTCTAGCGGGAGTCCGATACAATGAGCAGTTCTTC.

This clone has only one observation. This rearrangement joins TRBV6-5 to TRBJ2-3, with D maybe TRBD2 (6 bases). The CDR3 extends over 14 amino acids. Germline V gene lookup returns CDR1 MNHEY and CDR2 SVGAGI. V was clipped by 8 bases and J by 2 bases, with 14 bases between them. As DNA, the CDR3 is TGTGCCAGCCGCGCTACGGGACTCACAGATACGCAGTATTTT. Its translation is CASRATGLTDTQYF.

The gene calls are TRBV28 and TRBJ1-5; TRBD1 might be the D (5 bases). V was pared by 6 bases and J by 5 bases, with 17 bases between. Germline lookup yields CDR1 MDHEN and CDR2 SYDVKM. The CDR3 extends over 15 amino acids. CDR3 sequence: CASSKTSGRYQPQHF. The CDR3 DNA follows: TGTGCCAGCAGCAAGACATCGGGACGATATCAGCCCCAGCATTTT.

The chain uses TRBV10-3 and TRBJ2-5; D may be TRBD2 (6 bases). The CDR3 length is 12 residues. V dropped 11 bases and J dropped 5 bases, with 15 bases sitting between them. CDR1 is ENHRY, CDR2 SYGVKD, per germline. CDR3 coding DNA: TGTGCCCCGGAGGGGAACGGGGAGACCCAGTACTTC. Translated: CAPEGNGETQYF.

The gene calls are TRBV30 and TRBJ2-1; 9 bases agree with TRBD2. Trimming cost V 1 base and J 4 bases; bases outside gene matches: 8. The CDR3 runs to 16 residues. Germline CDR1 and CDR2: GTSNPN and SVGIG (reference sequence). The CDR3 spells CAWSGSISGRYNEQFF. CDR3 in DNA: TGTGCCTGGAGTGGTAGTATAAGCGGGAGGTACAATGAGCAGTTCTTC.

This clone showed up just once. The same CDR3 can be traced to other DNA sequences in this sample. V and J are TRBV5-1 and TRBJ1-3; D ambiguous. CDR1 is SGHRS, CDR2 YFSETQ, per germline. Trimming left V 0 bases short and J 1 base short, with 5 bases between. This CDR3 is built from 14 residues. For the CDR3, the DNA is TGCGCCAGCAGCTTGGAAGGTTCTGGAAACACCATATATTTT. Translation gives CASSLEGSGNTIYF.

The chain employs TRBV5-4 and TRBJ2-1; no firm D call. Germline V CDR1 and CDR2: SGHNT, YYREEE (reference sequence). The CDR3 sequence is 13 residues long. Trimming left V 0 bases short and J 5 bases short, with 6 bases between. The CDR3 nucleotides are TGTGCCAGCAGCTTGGTTAATGACAATGAGCAGTTCTTC. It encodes CASSLVNDNEQFF.

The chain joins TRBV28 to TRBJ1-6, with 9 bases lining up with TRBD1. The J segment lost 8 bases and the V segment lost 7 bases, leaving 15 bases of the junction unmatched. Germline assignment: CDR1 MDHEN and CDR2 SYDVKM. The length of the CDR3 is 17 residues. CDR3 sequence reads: CASTPYRGRPGDSPLHF. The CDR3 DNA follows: TGTGCCAGCACACCGTACAGGGGGCGCCCGGGCGATTCACCCCTCCACTTT.

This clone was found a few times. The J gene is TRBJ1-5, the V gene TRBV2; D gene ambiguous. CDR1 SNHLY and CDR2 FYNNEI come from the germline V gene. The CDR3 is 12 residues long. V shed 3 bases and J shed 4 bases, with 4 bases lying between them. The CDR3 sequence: CASSDHNQPQHF. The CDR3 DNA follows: TGTGCCAGCAGTGACCATAATCAGCCCCAGCATTTT.

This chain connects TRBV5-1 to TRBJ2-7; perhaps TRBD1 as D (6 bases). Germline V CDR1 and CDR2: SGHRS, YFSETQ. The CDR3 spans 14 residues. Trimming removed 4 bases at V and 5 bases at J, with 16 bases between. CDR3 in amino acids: CASSQQGKVNEQYF. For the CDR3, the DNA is TGCGCCAGCAGCCAACAGGGTAAGGTTAACGAGCAGTACTTC.

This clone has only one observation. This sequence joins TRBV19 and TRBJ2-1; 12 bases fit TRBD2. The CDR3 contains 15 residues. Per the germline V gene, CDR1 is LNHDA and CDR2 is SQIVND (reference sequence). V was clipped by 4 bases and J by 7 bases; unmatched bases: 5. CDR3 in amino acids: CASSSRTSGNNEQFF. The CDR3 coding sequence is TGTGCCAGTAGTAGCCGGACTAGCGGGAATAATGAGCAGTTCTTC.

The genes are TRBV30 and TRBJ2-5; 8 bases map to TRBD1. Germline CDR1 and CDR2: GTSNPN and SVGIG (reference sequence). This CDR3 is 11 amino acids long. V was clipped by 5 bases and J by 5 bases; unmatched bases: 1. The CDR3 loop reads CAWAGGETQYF. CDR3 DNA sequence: TGTGCCTGGGCAGGGGGCGAGACCCAGTACTTC.

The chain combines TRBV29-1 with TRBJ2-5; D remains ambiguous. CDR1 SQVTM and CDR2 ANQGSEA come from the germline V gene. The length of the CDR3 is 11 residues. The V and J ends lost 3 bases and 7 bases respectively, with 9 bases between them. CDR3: CSVDRAGTQYF. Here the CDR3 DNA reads TGCAGCGTTGATAGGGCAGGGACCCAGTACTTC.

Here the CDR3 DNA reads TGTGCCAGCAGCGTACTAGCGGTACCGGTAAATACGCAGTATTTT. This codes for CASSVLAVPVNTQYF. The chain has TRBV27 and TRBJ2-3; 8 bases agree with TRBD2. J gave up 7 bases and V 6 bases, and 12 bases lay outside the gene matches. Germline V gives CDR1 MNHEY, CDR2 SMNVEV (reference sequence). The CDR3 totals 15 residues.

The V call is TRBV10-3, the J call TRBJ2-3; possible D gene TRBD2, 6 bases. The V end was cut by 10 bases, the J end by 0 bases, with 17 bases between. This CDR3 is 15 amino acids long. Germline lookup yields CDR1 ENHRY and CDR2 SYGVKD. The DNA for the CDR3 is TGTGCCAACGCGAAGGAGGGAGGAAGCACAGATACGCAGTATTTT. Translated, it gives CANAKEGGSTDTQYF.

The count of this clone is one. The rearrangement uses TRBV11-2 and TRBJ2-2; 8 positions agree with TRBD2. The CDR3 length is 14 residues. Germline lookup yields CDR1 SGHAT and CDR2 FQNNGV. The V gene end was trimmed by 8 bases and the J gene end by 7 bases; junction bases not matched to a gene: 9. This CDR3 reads CASGPTAGVGELFF. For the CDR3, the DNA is TGTGCCAGCGGGCCTACAGCGGGGGTCGGGGAGCTGTTTTTT.

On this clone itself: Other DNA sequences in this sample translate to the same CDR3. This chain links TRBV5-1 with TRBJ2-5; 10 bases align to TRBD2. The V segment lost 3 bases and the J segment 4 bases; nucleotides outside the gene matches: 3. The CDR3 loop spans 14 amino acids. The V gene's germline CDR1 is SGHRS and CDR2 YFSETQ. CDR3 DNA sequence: TGCGCCAGCAGCTCTAGACTAGCGGGAGAGACCCAGTACTTC. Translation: CASSSRLAGETQYF.

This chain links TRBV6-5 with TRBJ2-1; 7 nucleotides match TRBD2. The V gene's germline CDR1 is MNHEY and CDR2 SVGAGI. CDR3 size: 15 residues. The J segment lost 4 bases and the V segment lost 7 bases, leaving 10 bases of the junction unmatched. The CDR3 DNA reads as TGTGCCAGCAAGGGAGGGGCTAGCGGATACAATGAGCAGTTCTTC. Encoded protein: CASKGGASGYNEQFF.

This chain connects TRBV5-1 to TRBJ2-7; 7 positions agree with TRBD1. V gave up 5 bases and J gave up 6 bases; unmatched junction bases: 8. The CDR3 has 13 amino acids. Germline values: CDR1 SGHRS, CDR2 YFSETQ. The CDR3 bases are TGCGCCAGCAGGGCCGGGGACAGAGGCGAGCAGTACTTC. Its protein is CASRAGDRGEQYF.

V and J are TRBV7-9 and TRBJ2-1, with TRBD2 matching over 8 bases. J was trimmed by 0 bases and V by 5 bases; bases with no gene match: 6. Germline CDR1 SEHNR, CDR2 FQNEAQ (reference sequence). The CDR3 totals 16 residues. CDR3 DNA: TGTGCCAGCAGCCCGTCACTAGCGGACTCCTACAATGAGCAGTTCTTC. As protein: CASSPSLADSYNEQFF.

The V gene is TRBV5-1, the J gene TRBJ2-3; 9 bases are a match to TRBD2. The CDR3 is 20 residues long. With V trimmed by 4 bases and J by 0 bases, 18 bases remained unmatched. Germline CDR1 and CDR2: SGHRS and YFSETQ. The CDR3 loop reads CASSRRREGPIGKSTDTQYF. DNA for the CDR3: TGCGCCAGCAGCCGTCGGCGGGAGGGACCCATCGGAAAGAGCACAGATACGCAGTATTTT.

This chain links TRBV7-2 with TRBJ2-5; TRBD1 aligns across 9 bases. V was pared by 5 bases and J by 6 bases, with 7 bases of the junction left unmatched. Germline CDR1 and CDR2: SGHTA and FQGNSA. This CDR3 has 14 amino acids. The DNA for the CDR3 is TGTGCCAGCAGCCAAGGACAGGGGCAGCAGACCCAGTACTTC. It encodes CASSQGQGQQTQYF.

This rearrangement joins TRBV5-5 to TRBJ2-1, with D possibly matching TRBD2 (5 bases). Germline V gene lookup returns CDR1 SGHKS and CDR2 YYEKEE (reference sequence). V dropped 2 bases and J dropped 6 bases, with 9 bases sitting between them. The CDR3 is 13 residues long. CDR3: CASSFVGGNEQFF. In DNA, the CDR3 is TGTGCCAGCAGCTTCGTTGGAGGCAATGAGCAGTTCTTC.

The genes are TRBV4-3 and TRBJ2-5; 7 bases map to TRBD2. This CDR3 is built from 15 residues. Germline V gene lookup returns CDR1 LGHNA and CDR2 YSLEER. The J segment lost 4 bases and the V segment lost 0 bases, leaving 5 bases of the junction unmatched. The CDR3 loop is CASSQDMGRGETQYF. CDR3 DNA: TGCGCCAGCAGCCAAGATATGGGGAGGGGAGAGACCCAGTACTTC.

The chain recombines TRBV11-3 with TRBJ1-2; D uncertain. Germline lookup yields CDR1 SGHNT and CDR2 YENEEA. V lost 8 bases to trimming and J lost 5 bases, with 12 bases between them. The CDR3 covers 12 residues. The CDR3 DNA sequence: TGTGCCAGCCAACAGACTCTATATGGCTACACCTTC. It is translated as CASQQTLYGYTF.

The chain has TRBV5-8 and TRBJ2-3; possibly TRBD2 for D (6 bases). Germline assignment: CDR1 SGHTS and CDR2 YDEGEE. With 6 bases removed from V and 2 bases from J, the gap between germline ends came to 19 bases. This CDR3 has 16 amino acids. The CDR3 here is CASTPRGYIYTDTQYF. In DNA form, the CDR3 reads TGTGCCAGCACCCCCCGGGGGTACATTTACACAGATACGCAGTATTTT.

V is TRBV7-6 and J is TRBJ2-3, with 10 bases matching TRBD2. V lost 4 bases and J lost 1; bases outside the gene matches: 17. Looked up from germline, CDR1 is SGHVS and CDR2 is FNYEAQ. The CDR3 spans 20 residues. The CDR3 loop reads CASSSRGRQREGRGTDTQYF. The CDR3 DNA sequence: TGTGCCAGCAGCTCGCGGGGCCGGCAGCGGGAGGGCCGGGGCACAGATACGCAGTATTTT.

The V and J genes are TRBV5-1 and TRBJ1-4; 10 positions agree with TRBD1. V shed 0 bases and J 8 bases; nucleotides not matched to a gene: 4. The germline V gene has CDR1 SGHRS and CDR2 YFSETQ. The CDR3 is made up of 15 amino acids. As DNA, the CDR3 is TGCGCCAGCAGCTTGGATGGGACAGGGGAGGAAAAACTGTTTTTT. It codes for CASSLDGTGEEKLFF.

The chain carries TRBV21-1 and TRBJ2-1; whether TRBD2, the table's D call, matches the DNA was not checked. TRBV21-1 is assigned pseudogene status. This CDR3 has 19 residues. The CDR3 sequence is CASSKAFGLAGQLDNEQFF. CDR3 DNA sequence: TGTGCCAGCAGCAAAGCGTTTGGCCTAGCGGGACAGTTGGACAATGAGCAGTTCTTC.

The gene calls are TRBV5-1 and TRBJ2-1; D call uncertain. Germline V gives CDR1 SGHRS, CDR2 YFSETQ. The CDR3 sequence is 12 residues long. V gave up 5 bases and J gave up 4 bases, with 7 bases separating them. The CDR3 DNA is TGCGCCAGCAGTACCGGGTACAATGAGCAGTTCTTC. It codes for CASSTGYNEQFF.

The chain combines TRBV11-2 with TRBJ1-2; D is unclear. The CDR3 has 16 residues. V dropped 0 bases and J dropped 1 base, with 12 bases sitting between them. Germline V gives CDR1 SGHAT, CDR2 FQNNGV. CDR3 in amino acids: CASSLDGIQSNYGYTF. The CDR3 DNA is TGTGCCAGCAGCTTAGATGGTATACAGAGTAACTATGGCTACACCTTC.

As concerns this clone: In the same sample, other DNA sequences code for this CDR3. The CDR3 protein is CASSLTGTSYEQYF. The CDR3 coding sequence is TGCGCCAGCAGCTTGACAGGGACTTCCTACGAGCAGTACTTC. The chain uses TRBV5-1 and TRBJ2-7, with D perhaps given as TRBD1 or TRBD2 (6 bases each). The CDR3 runs 14 residues. The germline gives CDR1 SGHRS, CDR2 YFSETQ. The ends were cut back, 1 base at V and 1 base at J, with 9 bases in the middle.